This record concerns one TCR beta chain sequence. CDR3 length: 15 amino acids. Germline V lookup: CDR1 SGHTA, CDR2 FQGTGA. The V and J ends lost 5 bases and 6 bases, in that order; junction bases with no gene match: 10. Some clones are missing from TCRdb's copy, which holds only in-frame ones; the method was immunoSEQ multiplex PCR. The top ten clones hold over 10% of a sample with about 480,000 clones, roughly 78% of them seen once. These data originate in a study of shared clonotypes between healthy human individuals. The material sequenced was PBMCs. This chain uses TRBV7-3 with TRBJ2-1; 7 nucleotides align to TRBD2. The sequence derives from a woman aged 40 to 50 in good health. Some clones in this sample may be carry-over from other donors' samples. In DNA form, the CDR3 reads TGTGCCAGCAGCACAAGGGCGGGAGCGGGCAATGAGCAGTTCTTC. It translates to CASSTRAGAGNEQFF.